The 9 T cell receptor beta chains below come from one sample, sequenced in a study of tissue T cells after allogeneic stem cell transplantation. As for time point: mouse harvest day 14 after allogeneic transplant. Each mouse received 10^7 T-cell-depleted marrow cells plus 10^6 splenic CD5+ T cells by tail vein. Libraries were prepared by immunoSEQ multiplex PCR; TCRdb keeps only in-frame clonotypes and omits some of them. The sample lists about 3,000 clones, about 42% occurring once. Sequencing was performed on gut tissue. The receptor set was obtained from a female BALB/c mouse given C57BL/6 T cells with graft-versus-host disease after an allogeneic hematopoietic cell transplant.

About this clone itself: The gene names here belong to mouse. The read stops 1 residue short of the end of the CDR3; the missing end is completed from the germline J gene. The rearrangement links TRBV29 to TRBJ1-1; no firm D call. Deletions cut 2 bases from V and 0 bases from J, with 4 bases between. The CDR3 has 13 residues. The germline gives CDR1 MSHET, CDR2 SYDVDS. The CDR3 bases that were read are TGTGCTAGCAGTTTAATGGCAAACACAGAAGTCTTC. Encoded protein: CASSLMANTEVF. Given in full, the CDR3 is CASSLMANTEVFF.

A word on this clone: Gene labels here are mouse ones. The CDR3 extends 1 residue past the end of the read, so its final part is completed from the germline J gene. The gene calls are TRBV12-1 and TRBJ2-3, with D maybe TRBD2 (7 bases). V was trimmed by 0 bases and J by 0 bases, leaving 9 bases between them. Germline-derived CDR1 and CDR2 are SGHSN and HYEKVE. The CDR3 has 15 amino acids. The sequenced part of the CDR3 DNA is TGTGCCAGCTCTCTCAGGGGGGCTAGTGCAGAAACGCTGTAT. It translates to CASSLRGASAETLY. The CDR3 as a whole reads CASSLRGASAETLYF.

Notes on this clone: The gene symbols are mouse symbols. The CDR3 is cut off 1 residue early in the read; its end comes from the germline J gene. The V and J genes are TRBV13-1 and TRBJ2-7, with TRBD2 identical over 11 bases. CDR1 NSHNY and CDR2 SYGAGN come from the germline V gene. The CDR3 loop spans 13 amino acids. V gave up 2 bases and J gave up 7 bases; unmatched junction bases: 2. The CDR3 DNA, read in part, is TGTGCCAGCAGTGAGGACTGGGGGGAAGAACAGTAC. Protein product: CASSEDWGEEQY. In full, the CDR3 is CASSEDWGEEQYF.

Within the sample, this clone is medium-sized. Genes and germline come from the mouse. The sequenced part of the CDR3 DNA is TGTGCCAGCAGTTTACCCGACAATAACAACCAGGCTCCGCTT. Translated, it gives CASSLPDNNNQAPL. The whole CDR3 reads CASSLPDNNNQAPLF. The rearrangement links TRBV15 to TRBJ1-5; D unclear. The read finishes 1 residue shy of the CDR3 end, and the germline J gene is used to complete it. In germline, CDR1 is SGHND, CDR2 FRSKSL. The CDR3 runs 15 residues. V was pared by 2 bases and J by 0 bases, with 8 bases between. Drawing the rest from reference TRBV15 and TRBJ1-5, the complete variable domain is DAGVTQTPRHEVAEKGQTIILKCEPVSGHNDLFWYRQTKIQGLELLSYFRSKSLMEDGGAFKDRFKAEMLNSSFSTLKIQPTEPKDSAVYLCASSLPDNNNQAPLFGEGTRLSVL.

This clone was observed a single time. The gene names given are mouse names. The CDR3 end falls 1 residue outside the read, so it is completed with the germline J gene. Additional DNA sequences in this sample encode the identical CDR3. The chain recombines TRBV16 with TRBJ2-5; D possibly corresponds to TRBD1 (7 bases). The CDR3 extends over 13 amino acids. V dropped 5 bases and J dropped 6 bases, with 12 bases sitting between them. Germline CDR1 SGHSA, CDR2 FRNQAP. The CDR3 region is CASSLGGGDTQYF. The CDR3 DNA, read in part, is TGTGCAAGCAGCCTAGGGGGCGGGGACACCCAGTAC. The full variable domain, its missing parts supplied by reference TRBV16 and TRBJ2-5, is NAGVIQTPRHKVTGKGQEATLWCEPISGHSAVFWYRQTIVQGLEFLTYFRNQAPIDDSGMPKERFSAQMPNQSHSTLKIQSTQPQDSAVYLCASSLGGGDTQYFGPGTRLLVL.

In this sample, this clone turned up a few times. Gene names and germline refer to mouse. The sequenced fragment ends 1 residue before the CDR3 boundary, so the rest is inferred from the germline J gene. The chain uses TRBV3 and TRBJ2-7; 8 bases match TRBD2. The CDR3 loop spans 15 amino acids. The V segment lost 5 bases and the J segment 0 bases; nucleotides outside the gene matches: 6. The germline gives CDR1 SNHLY, CDR2 FYNGKV (reference sequence). Partial CDR3 DNA: TGTGCCAGCAGCCTACGACTGGGGAGCTCCTATGAACAGTAC. It translates to CASSLRLGSSYEQY. In full, the CDR3 reads CASSLRLGSSYEQYF. The variable domain in full, completed from reference TRBV3 and TRBJ2-7, reads GPKVLQIPSHQIIDMGQMVTLNCDPVSNHLYFYWYKQILGQQMEFLVNFYNGKVMEKSKLFKDQFSVERPDGSYFTLKIQPTALEDSAVYFCASSLRLGSSYEQYFGPGTRLTVL.

As to this clone: Genes here carry mouse names. This chain's CDR3 is CASSRGANTGQLYF. CDR3 DNA, as far as it was read: TGTGCCAGCAGTCGAGGGGCAAACACCGGGCAGCTCTAC. The V call is TRBV26, the J call TRBJ2-2; D may be TRBD1 (5 bases). The read ends 1 residue early relative to the CDR3; the germline J gene fills the gap. The CDR3 is made up of 14 amino acids. The germline V and J ends were trimmed by 4 bases and 0 bases, with 6 bases remaining between them. Per the germline V gene, CDR1 is KGHPV and CDR2 is FQNQEV (reference sequence). Looking up the rest from reference TRBV26 and TRBJ2-2 gives the full variable domain: NSKVIQTPRYLVKGQGQKAKMRCIPEKGHPVVFWYQQNKNNEFKFLINFQNQEVLQQIDMTEKRFSAECPSNSPCSLEIQSSEAGDSALYLCASSRGANTGQLYFGEGSKLTVL.

Comment on this clone: Gene names follow the mouse nomenclature. The read ends 1 residue shy of where the CDR3 ends; the end is completed using the germline J gene. The chain recombines TRBV3 with TRBJ1-1, with 10 positions matching TRBD1. CDR1 and CDR2 (germline): SNHLY, FYNGKV (reference sequence). The J segment lost 1 base and the V segment lost 5 bases, leaving 4 bases of the junction unmatched. The CDR3 contains 15 residues. CDR3 DNA, as far as it was read: TGTGCCAGCAGCCCCGACAGGGGGCGAAACACAGAAGTCTTC. It codes for CASSPDRGRNTEVF. The complete CDR3 sequence is CASSPDRGRNTEVFF.

As to this clone: These gene names are mouse names. Sequencing ends 1 residue short of the CDR3 end; the germline J gene provides the rest. The chain links TRBV13-2 to TRBJ1-4; TRBD1 matches 9 bases. This CDR3 contains 15 residues. From germline, CDR1 is NNHNN and CDR2 SYGAGS (reference sequence). J lost 7 bases, V lost 2 bases, and 6 bases had no gene match. CDR3 sequence: CASGDPGQGGERLFF. Incomplete CDR3 DNA: TGTGCCAGCGGTGACCCGGGACAGGGAGGCGAAAGATTATTT.